Sequencing of this T cell receptor (beta chain) was carried out in a study of chemoradiotherapy in HPV16-positive cancers. As for this clone: Antigen specificity is unknown.

The CDR3 extends over 13 amino acids. CDR1 and CDR2 from the germline V gene are MNHNS and SASEGT. The V end lost 8 bases, the J end lost 7 bases, and 17 bases lay between the germline ends. Study-wide findings and caveats: The functional HPV-specific definition rests on just two HPV16-positive patients. For HPV16-positive patients, expanding HPV-responsive T cells associated with longer recurrence-free survival.

Measured with immunoSEQ multiplex PCR; TCRdb has only the in-frame clones, and not every one. The sample has tens of thousands of clones; about 87% are singletons. This TCR was recovered from a human donor with HPV-associated anogenital cancer. This sample comprised blood, obtained from a patient who underwent chemoradiotherapy. This chain uses TRBV6-1 with TRBJ1-1, with D perhaps TRBD1 (6 bases). CDR3 sequence: CASCQGFVFEAFF. For the CDR3, the DNA is TGTGCCAGCTGTCAGGGGTTCGTATTTGAAGCTTTCTTT.